The sequence of this TCR beta chain was determined in a study of STAT5B mutations in CD4+ large granular lymphocyte leukemia. This clone was counted once. As yet, its antigen is unknown. Study observations and caveats: The CD4+ versus CD8+ T-LGLL clonality difference may reflect limited sample size.

The CDR3 consists of 15 residues. V lost 1 base and J 3 bases, leaving 16 bases between the germline ends. Germline CDR1 reads GTSNPN; CDR2 reads SVGIG (reference sequence). TCRdb's table, derived via immunoSEQ multiplex PCR, lists solely in-frame clones and lacks some. The sample has around 24,000 clones, 72% seen once. The genes are TRBV30 and TRBJ2-7, with TRBD2 as a possible D gene (5 bases). What was sequenced was CD4+ T cells from blood buffy coats. The origin of this receptor is a human donor in good health. The CDR3 protein is CAWSAPPPEGYEQYF. CDR3 coding DNA: TGTGCCTGGAGTGCCCCCCCACCCGAGGGCTACGAGCAGTACTTC.